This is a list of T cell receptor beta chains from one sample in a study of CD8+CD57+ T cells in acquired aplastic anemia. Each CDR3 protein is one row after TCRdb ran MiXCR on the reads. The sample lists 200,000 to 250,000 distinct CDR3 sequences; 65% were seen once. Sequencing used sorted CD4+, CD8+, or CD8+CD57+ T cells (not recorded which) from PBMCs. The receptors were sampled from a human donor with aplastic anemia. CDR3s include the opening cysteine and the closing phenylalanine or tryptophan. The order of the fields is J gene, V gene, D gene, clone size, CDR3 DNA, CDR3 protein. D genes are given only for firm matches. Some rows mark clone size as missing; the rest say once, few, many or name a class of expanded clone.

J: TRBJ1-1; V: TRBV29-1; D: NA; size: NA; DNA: TGCAGCGTTGGGGGTTTGAACACTGAAGCTTTCTTT; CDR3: CSVGGLNTEAFF
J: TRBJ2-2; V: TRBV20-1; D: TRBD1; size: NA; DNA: TGCAGTGCCACGACAGGGTCCGGGGAGCTGTTTTTT; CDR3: CSATTGSGELFF
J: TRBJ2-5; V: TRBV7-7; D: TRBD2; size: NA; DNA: TGTGCTAGCAGCTTAGTGGGAGGGAAAGGGGAGACCCAGTACTTC; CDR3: CASSLVGGKGETQYF
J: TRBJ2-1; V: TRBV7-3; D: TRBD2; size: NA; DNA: TGTGCCAGCGCTGTTACTAGCGGGCCCAATGAGCAGTTCTTC; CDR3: CASAVTSGPNEQFF
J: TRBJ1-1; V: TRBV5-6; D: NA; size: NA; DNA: TGTGCCAGCAGCTTCGGGGACGAGAACACTGAAGCTTTCTTT; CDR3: CASSFGDENTEAFF
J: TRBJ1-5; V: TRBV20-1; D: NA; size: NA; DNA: TGCAGTGCTAGAGTAGGGGTAAGTCAGCCCCAGCATTTT; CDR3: CSARVGVSQPQHF
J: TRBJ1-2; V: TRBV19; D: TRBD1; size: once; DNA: TGTGCCAGTAGTATTGATCTAGGGGGCGCCTATGGCTACACCTTC; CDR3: CASSIDLGGAYGYTF
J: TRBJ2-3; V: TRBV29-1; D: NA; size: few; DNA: TGCAGCGGGGAGCCGAGGGAAGATACGCAGTATTTT; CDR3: CSGEPREDTQYF
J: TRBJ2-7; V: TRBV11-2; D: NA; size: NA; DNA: TGTGCCAGCAGAGGGACTGTCTACGAGCAGTACTTC; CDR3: CASRGTVYEQYF
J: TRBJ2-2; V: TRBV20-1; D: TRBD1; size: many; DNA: TGCAGTGCTATAGGGACAGGGGACATAGCCGGGGAGCTGTTTTTT; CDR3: CSAIGTGDIAGELFF
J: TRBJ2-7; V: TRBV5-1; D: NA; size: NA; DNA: TGCGCCAGCAGCTTGGGTGAGTTCCCCTACGAGCAGCACTTC; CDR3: CASSLGEFPYEQHF
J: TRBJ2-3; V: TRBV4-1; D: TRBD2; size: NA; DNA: TGCGCCACGCGAATCGGGACTAGCATCACAGATACGCAGTATTTT; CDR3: CATRIGTSITDTQYF
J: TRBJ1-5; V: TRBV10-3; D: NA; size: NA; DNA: TGTGCCATCAGTCCCGACGGACAGCCCCAGCATTTT; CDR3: CAISPDGQPQHF
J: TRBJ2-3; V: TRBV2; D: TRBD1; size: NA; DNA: TGTGCCAGCAGTACGACAGGGGGCACAGATGCGCAGTATTTT; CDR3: CASSTTGGTDAQYF
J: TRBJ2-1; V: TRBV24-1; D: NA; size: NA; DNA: TGTGCCACCACTACGAGCTCCTACAATGAGCAGTTCTTC; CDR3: CATTTSSYNEQFF
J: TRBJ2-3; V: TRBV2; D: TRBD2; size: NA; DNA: TGTGCCAGCAGTACTAGCGGGGGCACAGGTACGCAGTATTTT; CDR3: CASSTSGGTGTQYF
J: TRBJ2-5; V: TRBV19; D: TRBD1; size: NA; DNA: TGTGCCAGTAGTATCCCTGACCAATTGGGACAGGTAAAAGAGACCCAGTACTTC; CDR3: CASSIPDQLGQVKETQYF
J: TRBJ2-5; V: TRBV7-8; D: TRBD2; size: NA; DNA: TGTGCCAGCACCAGGACTAGCGGGGGGGCTTTGGAGACCCAGTACTTC; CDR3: CASTRTSGGALETQYF
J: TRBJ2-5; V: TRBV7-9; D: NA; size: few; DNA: TGTGCCAGCAGCTTAGGGGACATACAAGAGACCCAGTACTTC; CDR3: CASSLGDIQETQYF
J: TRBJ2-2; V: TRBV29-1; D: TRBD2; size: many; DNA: TGCAGCGCGGGAGGTGCTAGCGGGGGGACGAACACCGGGGAGCTGTTTTTT; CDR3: CSAGGASGGTNTGELFF
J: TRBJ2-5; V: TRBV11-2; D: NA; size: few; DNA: TGTGCCAGCAGCTTAGAACCGGGCTCCTTGGAGACCCAGTACTTC; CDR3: CASSLEPGSLETQYF
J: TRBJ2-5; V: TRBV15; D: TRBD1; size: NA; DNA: TGTGCCACCAGCGAGGGGGGACAGGGGGGCGAGACCCAGTACTTC; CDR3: CATSEGGQGGETQYF
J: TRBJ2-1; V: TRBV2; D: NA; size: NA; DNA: TGTGCCAGCACCCTCGGTCCTGGCAATGAGCAGTTCTTC; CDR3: CASTLGPGNEQFF
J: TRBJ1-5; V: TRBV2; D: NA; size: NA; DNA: TGTGCCAGCAGTGACCGAACAAGAACAAATCAGCCCCAGCATTTT; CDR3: CASSDRTRTNQPQHF
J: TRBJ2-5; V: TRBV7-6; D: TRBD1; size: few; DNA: TGTGCCAGCAGCCTATTACAGGGGGCAGGGGAGACCCAGTACTTC; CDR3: CASSLLQGAGETQYF
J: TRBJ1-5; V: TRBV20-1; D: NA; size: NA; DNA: TGCAGTGCTAGATGGGTACAGGGTAGCAATCAGCCCCAGCATTTT; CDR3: CSARWVQGSNQPQHF
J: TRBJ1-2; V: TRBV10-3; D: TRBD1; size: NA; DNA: TGTGCCATCAGGGGGACAGTTCTCGACTACACCTTC; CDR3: CAIRGTVLDYTF
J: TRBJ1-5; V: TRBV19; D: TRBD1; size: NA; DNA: TGTGCCAGTAGTATGGACAGGGGCGTTCAGCCCCAGCATTTT; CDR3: CASSMDRGVQPQHF
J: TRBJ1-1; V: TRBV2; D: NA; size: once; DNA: TGTGCCAGCAGTGAGGGAGGAAGGGCTTTCTTT; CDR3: CASSEGGRAFF